The rows below give T cell receptor beta chains drawn from one sample of a study of cytomegalovirus exposure and HLA in healthy donors. Measured with immunoSEQ multiplex PCR; TCRdb has only the in-frame clones, and not every one. The repertoire holds around 200,000 clones, with around 88% as singletons. Material: PBMCs. All receptors derive from a woman aged 18-29 years in good health and CMV-seronegative. The CDR3 runs from the conserved cysteine through the conserved F or W. A clone size is listed for some rows: how often the clone was seen (once, few, many), or a class if it is expanded.

size,V,J,CDR3
NA,TRBV5-1,NA,CASSLVGLAGVGSSEQYF
NA,TRBV15,TRBJ2-1,CATSSRTSGGSYNEQFF
NA,TRBV15,TRBJ2-7,CATSRSGKAYEQYF
NA,TRBV18,TRBJ2-7,CASSPGTTPYEQYF
NA,TRBV5-4,TRBJ2-1,CASSYDSYNEQFF
NA,TRBV19,TRBJ2-5,CASSANTVRETQYF
NA,TRBV5-1,TRBJ2-1,CASSPLELRLARGSEQFF
NA,TRBV6-1,TRBJ1-2,CASKVKNGQMYGYTF
NA,TRBV27,TRBJ1-6,CASRDSASPLHF
NA,TRBV6-5,TRBJ1-2,CASSYSGSGGLGGYTF
NA,TRBV18,TRBJ2-1,CASSPLAGRPYNEQFF
NA,TRBV14,TRBJ2-7,CASSQGSEEQYF
NA,TRBV27,TRBJ2-7,CASRARSGPYEQYF
NA,TRBV19,TRBJ1-1,CASSTLRGKSTEAFF
once,TRBV27,TRBJ1-4,CASTLMDRAEKLFF
NA,TRBV25-1,TRBJ1-1,CASSDQGPNTEAFF
NA,TRBV25-1,TRBJ1-4,CASSRKQYEKLFF
NA,TRBV5-6,TRBJ2-1,CASSLLGIAGYNEQFF
once,TRBV30,TRBJ1-2,CAWKSMRGYGYTF
NA,TRBV29-1,TRBJ1-4,CSVEGVTDMGEKLFF
NA,TRBV18,TRBJ1-5,CASSALESGGNQPQHF
NA,TRBV27,TRBJ1-5,CASGQGNQPQHF
NA,TRBV7-2,TRBJ2-1,CASSTGGGNYNEQFF
NA,TRBV29-1,TRBJ2-7,CSVTPPNVRQRGEQYF
NA,TRBV15,TRBJ2-2,CATSITGANTGELFF
NA,TRBV2,TRBJ2-7,CASSDEITGTGAYEQYF
NA,TRBV5-1,TRBJ2-7,CASSYGQRTYEQYF
NA,TRBV7-9,TRBJ2-2,CASSSDRVYTGELFF
NA,TRBV11-2,TRBJ2-7,CASSPRIWQRDNHGRYF
NA,TRBV2,TRBJ2-2,CASSEASLAGDTGELFF
NA,TRBV10-3,TRBJ1-2,CAISESWTGRNYGYTF
NA,TRBV7-3,TRBJ2-1,CASSLQGLAGLNEQFF
NA,TRBV6-1,TRBJ2-3,CASSRPGLDLDTQYF
NA,TRBV10-2,TRBJ2-4,CASSERLAGDASKNIQYF
NA,TRBV5-4,TRBJ2-7,CASSLVTGSYEQYF
once,TRBV9,TRBJ2-1,CASSVGSYYNEQFF
NA,TRBV6-6,TRBJ2-7,CASRHDSTAYEQYF
NA,TRBV6-6,TRBJ2-3,CASSFEAASTDTQYF
NA,TRBV30,TRBJ2-3,CAWRAGLSTDTQYF
NA,TRBV18,TRBJ2-2,CASSPPGQGVLTGELFF
NA,TRBV5-1,TRBJ2-1,CASSLAAGSSYNEQFF
NA,TRBV7-9,TRBJ1-2,CASTQGGGHGYTF
once,TRBV19,TRBJ2-3,CASARDRDTDTQYF
once,TRBV5-1,TRBJ1-2,CASSETGSGYGYTF
NA,TRBV18,NA,CASSPTLAGPQETQYF
NA,TRBV5-1,TRBJ2-3,CASSSLGPAGGTDTQYF
NA,TRBV9,TRBJ2-7,CASSVERDNSYEQYF
NA,TRBV29-1,TRBJ2-3,CSVETGSTDTQYF
NA,TRBV11-2,TRBJ2-7,CASSSHQSYEQYF
NA,TRBV30,TRBJ2-7,CAWSVPGAEQYF
NA,TRBV10-1,TRBJ2-7,CASSAPGRTYEQYF
NA,TRBV19,TRBJ2-1,CATSRGHEQFF
NA,TRBV4-3,TRBJ1-2,CASSQDTRVEGYTF
NA,TRBV18,TRBJ2-1,CASSGLTEQFF